The clone carrying this T cell receptor (beta chain) showed up many times. Its antigen is not identified. This sample stems from a study of T-cell memory formation after mild COVID-19. General study results and limits: Shrinking CD4+ clones were chiefly CM and EM; CD8+ ones were chiefly EMRA.

CDR1 is SEHNR and CDR2 is FQNEAQ in the germline V gene (reference sequence). V lost 7 bases, J lost 0 bases, and 14 bases lay in between. The CDR3 covers 15 residues. TCRdb redid the calling of the 5' RACE reads with MiXCR, one entry per CDR3 protein. Among approximately 16,000 distinct CDR3 sequences listed, over 20% were seen once. This sequence was found in a man in his late teens or twenties who had mild COVID-19 (a few samples of this study predate the infection). Cell type and time point are not known. This chain links TRBV7-9 with TRBJ2-3; maybe TRBD2 (5 bases). The sequenced material came from PBMCs or a T cell subset sorted from them (not recorded which). DNA of the CDR3: TGTGCCAGCACGTTCCGGGGTAGCAGCACAGATACGCAGTATTTT. Protein: CASTFRGSSTDTQYF.